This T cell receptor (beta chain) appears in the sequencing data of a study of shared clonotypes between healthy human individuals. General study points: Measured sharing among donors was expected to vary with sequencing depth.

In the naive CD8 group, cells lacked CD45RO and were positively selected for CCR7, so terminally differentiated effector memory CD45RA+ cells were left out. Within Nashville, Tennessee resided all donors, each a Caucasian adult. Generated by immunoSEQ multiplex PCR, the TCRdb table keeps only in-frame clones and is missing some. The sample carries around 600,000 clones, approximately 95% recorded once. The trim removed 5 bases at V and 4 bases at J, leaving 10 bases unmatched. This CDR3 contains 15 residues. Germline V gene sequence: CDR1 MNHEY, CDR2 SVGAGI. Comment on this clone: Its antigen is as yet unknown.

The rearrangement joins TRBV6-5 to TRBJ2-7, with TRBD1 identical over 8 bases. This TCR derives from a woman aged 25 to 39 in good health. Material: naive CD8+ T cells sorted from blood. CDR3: CASSLEDRGGYEQYF. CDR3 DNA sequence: TGTGCCAGCAGTCTAGAAGACAGGGGCGGATACGAGCAGTACTTC.